A single sample is the source of the 31 T cell receptor beta chains below, sequenced in a study of blood T cell repertoires in COVID-19. The data were produced by immunoSEQ multiplex PCR, yet TCRdb's version contains in-frame clones alone and is incomplete. Of roughly 200,000 clones listed, 85% to 90% were seen once; the top ten hold roughly 6%. The sample was peripheral blood. The receptors shown here come from a man aged 35 to 55 with active or convalescent COVID-19.

The rearrangement joins TRBV19 to TRBJ2-7, with 9 bases fitting TRBD1. The CDR3 is made up of 14 amino acids. V shed 5 bases, J shed 3 bases, and the junction held 5 bases outside the gene matches. The germline gives CDR1 LNHDA, CDR2 SQIVND (reference sequence). As DNA, the CDR3 is TGTGCCAGTAGTTCATCGGGACAGGGCTACGAGCAGTACTTC. Its translation: CASSSSGQGYEQYF.

The chain is built from TRBV28 and TRBJ2-1, with D perhaps matching TRBD2 (6 bases). Trimming took 2 bases from V and 2 from J, leaving 7 bases between them. This CDR3 region has 14 residues. CDR1 is MDHEN, CDR2 SYDVKM, per germline. Here the CDR3 DNA reads TGTGCCAGCAGTTTAGCGGGACCCTACAATGAGCAGTTCTTC. Translating it yields CASSLAGPYNEQFF.

The chain employs TRBV27 and TRBJ1-2, with 8 bases matching TRBD1. V shed 6 bases and J 4 bases; nucleotides not matched to a gene: 7. From germline, CDR1 is MNHEY and CDR2 SMNVEV (reference sequence). The CDR3 spans 14 residues. This CDR3 reads CASRPWDRTYGYTF. The DNA of the CDR3 is TGTGCCAGCAGACCATGGGACAGGACCTATGGCTACACCTTC.

The chain couples TRBV19 to TRBJ1-3, with 7 bases lining up with TRBD1. This CDR3 region has 16 residues. Looked up from germline, CDR1 is LNHDA and CDR2 is SQIVND (reference sequence). J lost 3 bases, V lost 5 bases, and 10 bases had no gene match. DNA of the CDR3: TGTGCCAGTAGTTCGTTAACAGGGGCGGGTGGAAACACCATATATTTT. The encoded protein is CASSSLTGAGGNTIYF.

This clone has a single count. CDR3 protein: CSVGLGSYNEQFF. The CDR3 region has the DNA TGCAGCGTCGGACTCGGCTCCTACAATGAGCAGTTCTTC. The chain has TRBV29-1 and TRBJ2-1; possible D gene TRBD2, 5 bases. The germline gives CDR1 SQVTM, CDR2 ANQGSEA. Trimming removed 6 bases from V and 0 bases from J, with 9 bases in between. The CDR3 sequence is 13 residues long.

The CDR3 DNA follows: TGTGCCTGGACCCTACAGACAGGGAGCAATCAGCCCCAGCATTTT. This encodes CAWTLQTGSNQPQHF. The chain uses TRBV30 and TRBJ1-5; 7 bases match TRBD1. CDR1 is GTSNPN and CDR2 is SVGIG in the germline V gene (reference sequence). V shed 4 bases and J 1 base; nucleotides not matched to a gene: 7. CDR3 size: 15 residues.

This clone was recorded only once. The chain couples TRBV15 to TRBJ2-2, with 7 positions matching TRBD1. Germline V gene data show CDR1 as LNHNV and CDR2 as YYDKDF (reference sequence). Trimming removed 3 bases from V and 6 bases from J; junction bases left unmatched: 4. The CDR3 covers 14 residues. The DNA of the CDR3 is TGTGCCACCAGCAGTTACAGGGGTTCCGGGGAGCTGTTTTTT. Amino acid sequence: CATSSYRGSGELFF.

The gene calls are TRBV9 and TRBJ2-1; D remains ambiguous. Germline lookup yields CDR1 SGDLS and CDR2 YYNGEE. Trimming stripped 3 bases from V and 4 bases from J, with 8 bases between. This CDR3 is built from 13 residues. The CDR3, as DNA: TGTGCCAGCAGCGAGTCCGGGTACAATGAGCAGTTCTTC. Its protein product is CASSESGYNEQFF.

This chain connects TRBV18 to TRBJ1-3, with a possible D match to TRBD1 (6 bases). CDR1 and CDR2 (germline): KGHSH, LQKENI. The CDR3 sequence is 16 residues long. Trimming stripped 0 bases from V and 1 base from J, with 10 bases between. The CDR3 DNA reads TGTGCCAGCTCACCACCGGGACAATCGTCTGGAAACACCATATATTTT. Its translation is CASSPPGQSSGNTIYF.

This chain joins TRBV6-2 or TRBV6-3 and TRBJ1-1, with 8 bases that match TRBD1. The V gene end was trimmed by 5 bases and the J gene end by 8 bases; junction bases not matched to a gene: 10. The CDR3 is 14 residues long. The germline V gene encodes CDR1 MNHEY and CDR2 SVGEGT. CDR3 nucleotides: TGTGCCAGCAGTGATTCGGACAGGGCTTGGGAAGCTTTCTTT. It codes for CASSDSDRAWEAFF.

V gene TRBV15 combines with J gene TRBJ2-4; D perhaps matches TRBD1 (5 bases). The germline V gene encodes CDR1 LNHNV and CDR2 YYDKDF (reference sequence). V was trimmed by 4 bases and J by 6 bases, leaving 19 bases between them. The CDR3 length is 16 residues. The CDR3 region is CATSTPSRQGGNIQYF. In DNA, the CDR3 is TGTGCCACCAGCACCCCCTCGCGGCAGGGTGGAAACATTCAGTACTTC.

The chain is built from TRBV5-1 and TRBJ2-5; 7 positions match TRBD1. CDR1 is SGHRS and CDR2 is YFSETQ in the germline V gene. J was trimmed by 9 bases and V by 3 bases; bases with no gene match: 14. The length of the CDR3 is 15 residues. The CDR3 DNA sequence: TGCGCCAGCAGCTGGGGGACAGACACTCTTAAAGCCCAGTACTTC. The encoded protein is CASSWGTDTLKAQYF.

J is TRBJ2-7 and V is TRBV3-1 (or the pseudogene TRBV3-2), with 11 nucleotides matching TRBD1. This CDR3 is built from 16 residues. CDR1 and CDR2 from the germline V gene are LGHDT and YNNKEL (reference sequence). Unmatched junction bases numbered 3, after V lost 2 bases and J lost 0 bases. Here the CDR3 reads CASSQPGTGGSYEQYF. CDR3 DNA: TGTGCCAGCAGCCAACCTGGGACAGGGGGCTCCTACGAGCAGTACTTC.

Comment on this clone: The junction differs from germline at one of its ends, possibly a read error. The chain joins TRBV6-2 or TRBV6-3 to TRBJ1-2, with a possible D match to TRBD1 (5 bases). The CDR3 has 15 residues. Germline V lookup: CDR1 MNHEY, CDR2 SVGEGT. CDR3 amino acids: CASTYGQVSNYGYTF. DNA for the CDR3: TGTGCCAGCACTTACGGACAAGTCAGTAACTATGGCTACACCTTC.

The chain couples TRBV18 to TRBJ1-2; TRBD1 matches at 8 bases. The CDR3 extends over 16 amino acids. The germline gives CDR1 KGHSH, CDR2 LQKENI. Trimming took 3 bases from V and 4 from J; bases not matched to a gene: 10. The CDR3 loop reads CASSPLVGQVFYGYTF. The CDR3 nucleotides read TGTGCCAGCTCACCTCTGGTGGGACAGGTCTTCTATGGCTACACCTTC.

The gene calls are TRBV9 and TRBJ2-3; 7 positions match TRBD2. CDR1 and CDR2 (germline): SGDLS, YYNGEE. CDR3 length: 16 residues. V dropped 3 bases and J dropped 2; count of bases not matched to a gene: 9. The chain's CDR3 is CASSAREGSPTDTQYF. The CDR3 nucleotides are TGTGCCAGCAGCGCAAGGGAGGGGTCTCCCACAGATACGCAGTATTTT.

The rearrangement joins TRBV5-4 to TRBJ1-4; 7 bases fit TRBD1. V lost 4 bases and J lost 7; bases outside the gene matches: 10. The CDR3 extends over 15 amino acids. Germline V lookup: CDR1 SGHNT, CDR2 YYREEE (reference sequence). The CDR3 DNA reads TGTGCCAGCAGCCCCGGAGGGACAGCCTCTGAAAAACTGTTTTTT. It encodes CASSPGGTASEKLFF.

This chain joins TRBV24-1 and TRBJ1-5; D possibly corresponds to TRBD1 (5 bases). This CDR3 region has 21 residues. The germline V gene has CDR1 KGHDR and CDR2 SFDVKD. The V end lost 1 base, the J end lost 0 bases, and 24 bases lay between the germline ends. The CDR3 DNA is TGTGCCACCAGTGATTTCCTCGGCGGGGGTATATTGGGGTATAGCAATCAGCCCCAGCATTTT. Protein: CATSDFLGGGILGYSNQPQHF.

The chain carries TRBV12-5 and TRBJ1-2; D remains ambiguous. Germline CDR1 LGHNT, CDR2 FRNRAP. CDR3 size: 15 residues. V gave up 3 bases and J gave up 4 bases, with 15 bases separating them. The CDR3 DNA is TGTGCTAGTGGTTTCCCCCCCGCAGTCTTCTATGGCTACACCTTC. It codes for CASGFPPAVFYGYTF.

The chain's CDR3 is CASSRKTSGQETQYF. CDR3 DNA: TGTGCCAGCAGCCGAAAAACTAGCGGCCAAGAGACCCAGTACTTC. This sequence joins TRBV6-2 or TRBV6-3 and TRBJ2-5; TRBD2 aligns across 8 bases. From germline, CDR1 is MNHEY and CDR2 SVGEGT. The CDR3 contains 15 residues. Losses at the gene ends were 6 bases for V and 1 base for J; bases not matched to a gene: 7.

The J gene is TRBJ1-5, the V gene TRBV5-4; the match to TRBD1 covers 9 bases. Germline lookup yields CDR1 SGHNT and CDR2 YYREEE (reference sequence). After removal of 9 bases from V and 7 bases from J, the junction contained 11 bases not matched to a gene. This CDR3 is built from 14 residues. CDR3 sequence (DNA): TGTGCCACTTTCAAGGGGACAGGGCAACAGCCCCAGCATTTT. Its translation: CATFKGTGQQPQHF.

J is TRBJ1-5 and V is TRBV9; 12 bases line up with TRBD1. After removal of 3 bases from V and 2 bases from J, the junction contained 6 bases not matched to a gene. This CDR3 comprises 17 residues. Germline assignment: CDR1 SGDLS and CDR2 YYNGEE. CDR3 nucleotides: TGTGCCAGCAGCGCGGGACAGGGGGCAGTCGGCAATCAGCCCCAGCATTTT. This codes for CASSAGQGAVGNQPQHF.

The CDR3 sequence: CASSLGTRVEQFF. CDR3 bases: TGTGCCAGCAGCTTGGGAACACGGGTGGAGCAGTTCTTC. The chain uses TRBV5-6 and TRBJ2-1, with D hard to call. V was pared by 0 bases and J by 10 bases, with 11 bases between. Germline V gene sequence: CDR1 SGHDT, CDR2 YYEEEE. The length of the CDR3 is 13 residues. Full variable domain (missing parts from reference TRBV5-6 and TRBJ2-1): DAGVTQSPTHLIKTRGQQVTLRCSPKSGHDTVSWYQQALGQGPQFIFQYYEEEERQRGNFPDRFSGHQFPNYSSELNVNALLLGDSALYLCASSLGTRVEQFFGPGTRLTVL.

The J gene is TRBJ2-1, the V gene TRBV3-1 (or the pseudogene TRBV3-2); 9 bases are a match to TRBD1. Per germline, CDR1 LGHDT and CDR2 YNNKEL (reference sequence). With 0 bases clipped from V and 7 bases from J, the junction kept 4 bases outside the gene matches. The CDR3 is made up of 15 amino acids. Written as DNA, the CDR3 is TGTGCCAGCAGCCAAGATCTACAGGGGGCAAATGAGCAGTTCTTC. It yields the protein CASSQDLQGANEQFF.

V gene TRBV9 combines with J gene TRBJ1-1, with 7 bases fitting TRBD1. V shed 4 bases, J shed 1 base, and the junction held 10 bases outside the gene matches. The germline gives CDR1 SGDLS, CDR2 YYNGEE. The CDR3 runs to 16 residues. The CDR3 DNA reads as TGTGCCAGCAGCTCTCGACAGGGTTTATGGAACACTGAAGCTTTCTTT. It is translated as CASSSRQGLWNTEAFF. Full variable domain (outside the CDR3, taken from reference TRBV9 and TRBJ1-1): DSGVTQTPKHLITATGQRVTLRCSPRSGDLSVYWYQQSLDQGLQFLIQYYNGEERAKGNILERFSAQQFPDLHSELNLSSLELGDSALYFCASSSRQGLWNTEAFFGQGTRLTVV.

CDR3 sequence (DNA): TGCGCCAGCAGCTTACAGGGAGGGGTGTCTCGTGGCTACACCTTC. Translated: CASSLQGGVSRGYTF. V usage is TRBV5-1 and J usage is TRBJ1-2; a weak D match, TRBD1 (6 bases). The germline gives CDR1 SGHRS, CDR2 YFSETQ. This CDR3 contains 15 residues. Trimming stripped 2 bases from V and 7 bases from J, with 18 bases between. Complete variable domain (other parts from reference TRBV5-1 and TRBJ1-2): KAGVTQTPRYLIKTRGQQVTLSCSPISGHRSVSWYQQTPGQGLQFLFEYFSETQRNKGNFPGRFSGRQFSNSRSEMNVSTLELGDSALYLCASSLQGGVSRGYTFGSGTRLTVV.

This chain joins TRBV11-3 and TRBJ1-2; no reliable D call. V lost 4 bases and J 4 bases, leaving 16 bases between the germline ends. Germline V gene lookup returns CDR1 SGHNT and CDR2 YENEEA. This CDR3 has 15 residues. DNA for the CDR3: TGTGCCAGCAGCTCGGAGGACGAGGGATCCTATGGCTACACCTTC. Translation gives CASSSEDEGSYGYTF.

The J gene is TRBJ2-7, the V gene TRBV2, with unresolved D. This CDR3 comprises 13 residues. The V end was cut by 4 bases, the J end by 7 bases, with 14 bases between. Per the germline V gene, CDR1 is SNHLY and CDR2 is FYNNEI. CDR3 coding DNA: TGTGCCAGCAGTGCCGAAAGATTTGCGGAGCAGTACTTC. Translation: CASSAERFAEQYF.

The V call is TRBV12-3 or TRBV12-4, the J call TRBJ1-2; D not resolved. V lost 5 bases and J 4 bases, leaving 11 bases between the germline ends. The CDR3 runs to 13 residues. CDR3 sequence: CASSLSGGYGYTF. CDR3 coding DNA: TGTGCCAGCAGTCTCTCGGGTGGCTATGGCTACACCTTC.

J is TRBJ2-1 and V is TRBV27, with D unresolved. The V gene lost 8 bases and the J gene lost 0 bases, with 8 bases spanning the gap. The CDR3 runs 13 residues. Looked up from germline, CDR1 is MNHEY and CDR2 is SMNVEV (reference sequence). The DNA for the CDR3 is TGTGCCAGCGGGCTAAGCTCCTACAATGAGCAGTTCTTC. It is translated as CASGLSSYNEQFF.

The chain uses TRBV5-1 and TRBJ2-2; 11 bases match TRBD2. This CDR3 is built from 15 residues. The J segment lost 4 bases and the V segment lost 3 bases, leaving 2 bases of the junction unmatched. The germline gives CDR1 SGHRS, CDR2 YFSETQ. The CDR3 region is CASSSTSGSTGELFF. In DNA form, the CDR3 reads TGCGCCAGCAGCTCTACTAGCGGGAGCACCGGGGAGCTGTTTTTT. Looking up the rest from reference TRBV5-1 and TRBJ2-2 gives the full variable domain: KAGVTQTPRYLIKTRGQQVTLSCSPISGHRSVSWYQQTPGQGLQFLFEYFSETQRNKGNFPGRFSGRQFSNSRSEMNVSTLELGDSALYLCASSSTSGSTGELFFGEGSRLTVL.